These 32 T cell receptor beta chains came from one sample sequenced in a study of blood T cell repertoires in COVID-19. The data were produced by immunoSEQ multiplex PCR, yet TCRdb's version contains in-frame clones alone and is incomplete. The sample lists 150,000 to 200,000 clones; 88% were seen once. The sequencing sample was made of peripheral blood. Receptor source: a man aged 35-49 years with active or convalescent COVID-19.

The chain employs TRBV11-2 and TRBJ2-7; 9 nucleotides match TRBD1. This CDR3 has 14 residues. CDR1 and CDR2 (germline): SGHAT, FQNNGV. The V gene end was trimmed by 5 bases and the J gene end by 5 bases; junction bases not matched to a gene: 7. The CDR3 coding sequence is TGTGCCAGCAGCCCCGGACAGGGGTACGACGAGCAGTACTTC. Its protein is CASSPGQGYDEQYF.

J is TRBJ2-3 and V is TRBV20-1; 8 bases map to TRBD2. Trimming cost V 3 bases and J 0 bases; bases outside gene matches: 5. This CDR3 is built from 15 residues. Germline V CDR1 and CDR2: DFQATT, SNEGSKA (reference sequence). The CDR3 DNA reads as TGCAGTGCTAGTCAGCGGGAGCGGAGCACAGATACGCAGTATTTT. Translating gives CSASQRERSTDTQYF.

The V gene is TRBV10-3, the J gene TRBJ1-3; D unresolved. Trimming cost V 8 bases and J 2 bases, with 13 bases left between them. Germline-derived CDR1 and CDR2 are ENHRY and SYGVKD. This CDR3 is 14 amino acids long. The CDR3 DNA follows: TGTGCCATCGGTCCCGCTAACCCTGGAAACACCATATATTTT. Protein sequence: CAIGPANPGNTIYF.

The V and J genes are TRBV5-1 and TRBJ2-2; 10 positions match TRBD2. The CDR3 is 17 amino acids. Trimming at V came to 0 bases and at J to 8 bases, leaving 10 bases not matched to a gene. CDR1 and CDR2 (germline): SGHRS, YFSETQ. The CDR3 sequence is CASSLAASGRAPGELFF. CDR3 bases: TGCGCCAGCAGCTTGGCGGCAAGCGGGAGGGCCCCAGGGGAGCTGTTTTTT.

The rearrangement uses TRBV29-1 and TRBJ1-1, with a weak D call TRBD1 (6 bases). V was cut by 6 bases and J by 4 bases, with 9 bases left in between. Per germline, CDR1 SQVTM and CDR2 ANQGSEA. CDR3 length equals 11 residues. The CDR3 DNA reads as TGCAGCGTGGCAGGGGCCACTGAAGCTTTCTTT. It specifies CSVAGATEAFF.

The J gene is TRBJ1-3, the V gene TRBV5-1, with D uncertain. V lost 4 bases and J 2 bases, leaving 16 bases between the germline ends. CDR1 and CDR2 (germline): SGHRS, YFSETQ. This CDR3 comprises 16 residues. CDR3 sequence reads: CASSQTEITTGNTIYF. CDR3 DNA sequence: TGCGCCAGCAGCCAAACTGAAATCACCACTGGAAACACCATATATTTT.

The rearrangement uses TRBV3-1 (or the pseudogene TRBV3-2) and TRBJ1-2; a weak D match, TRBD1 (6 bases). The CDR3 runs 14 residues. Germline CDR1 is LGHDT and CDR2 is YNNKEL (reference sequence). Trimming cost V 4 bases and J 7 bases, with 16 bases left between them. Here the CDR3 reads CASSRNTGSRGYTF. Here the CDR3 DNA reads TGTGCCAGCAGCCGAAATACAGGGTCCCGTGGCTACACCTTC.

The chain joins TRBV27 to TRBJ1-5, with D perhaps TRBD1 (6 bases). Germline V lookup: CDR1 MNHEY, CDR2 SMNVEV (reference sequence). The V and J ends lost 7 bases and 2 bases respectively, with 15 bases between them. The length of the CDR3 is 15 residues. The CDR3 loop reads CASTRAGARNQPQHF. The CDR3 DNA sequence: TGTGCCAGCACCCGCGCAGGGGCTCGCAATCAGCCCCAGCATTTT.

V and J are TRBV11-2 and TRBJ2-3, with 10 bases matching TRBD1. The CDR3 contains 16 residues. J lost 6 bases, V lost 5 bases, and 11 bases had no gene match. Germline loops: CDR1 SGHAT, CDR2 FQNNGV. In DNA, the CDR3 is TGTGCCAGCAGCCGTGGGTGGGACAGGGGATATGATACGCAGTATTTT. Translating gives CASSRGWDRGYDTQYF.

CDR3 nucleotide sequence: TGTGCCAGCAGCGAGGGACAGGGAATCCTACAAAAACTGTTTTTT. This sequence encodes CASSEGQGILQKLFF. The chain couples TRBV7-2 to TRBJ1-4, with 9 bases matching TRBD1. This CDR3 comprises 15 residues. In germline, CDR1 is SGHTA, CDR2 FQGNSA. V shed 5 bases and J 9 bases; nucleotides not matched to a gene: 10.

The CDR3 protein is CASSHDRTNEKLFF. Here the CDR3 DNA reads TGTGCCAGCAGCCATGACAGGACCAATGAAAAACTGTTTTTT. The rearrangement joins TRBV5-5 to TRBJ1-4; D is possibly TRBD1 (6 bases). The V gene's germline CDR1 is SGHKS and CDR2 YYEKEE (reference sequence). The CDR3 contains 14 residues. V was pared by 4 bases and J by 5 bases, with 12 bases between.

V usage is TRBV10-3 and J usage is TRBJ2-5; TRBD1 is a possible D gene (5 bases). TRBJ2-7 explains the end of the DNA better; the J call may be wrong. CDR1 is ENHRY, CDR2 SYGVKD, per germline. This CDR3 has 15 amino acids. The CDR3 reads CAISEGRLGEYEQYF. CDR3 coding DNA: TGTGCCATCAGTGAAGGGCGATTAGGGGAATACGAGCAGTACTTC.

The rearrangement joins TRBV27 to TRBJ2-2; D is unresolved. Germline assignment: CDR1 MNHEY and CDR2 SMNVEV (reference sequence). The CDR3 is 19 residues long. V lost 0 bases and J 5 bases, leaving 22 bases between the germline ends. The CDR3, as DNA: TGTGCCAGCAGTTTATCTATCCCGGCCCGATTACAGAAGACCGGGGAGCTGTTTTTT. It is translated as CASSLSIPARLQKTGELFF.

This rearrangement joins TRBV12-5 to TRBJ2-5; perhaps TRBD1 as D (5 bases). The V gene's germline CDR1 is LGHNT and CDR2 FRNRAP. The V gene lost 0 bases and the J gene lost 3 bases, with 20 bases spanning the gap. The CDR3 contains 18 residues. The CDR3 DNA reads TGTGCTAGTGGTTTGGTACCGTTGGTCAGGGCGGTCGAAGAGACCCAGTACTTC. Protein product: CASGLVPLVRAVEETQYF.

The rearrangement links TRBV6-1 to TRBJ2-3; a weak D match, TRBD1 (5 bases). Germline values: CDR1 MNHNS, CDR2 SASEGT. V was cut by 0 bases and J by 14 bases, with 15 bases left in between. The CDR3 runs 13 residues. This CDR3 reads CASSEARPLGAYF. The CDR3, as DNA: TGTGCCAGCAGTGAAGCAAGACCCTTAGGGGCGTATTTT.

The chain links TRBV3-1 (or the pseudogene TRBV3-2) to TRBJ1-3, with 7 nucleotides matching TRBD1. This CDR3 region has 17 residues. Germline V CDR1 and CDR2: LGHDT, YNNKEL (reference sequence). The junction had 9 bases not matched to a gene; V was cut back by 0 bases and J by 4 bases. The CDR3, as DNA: TGTGCCAGCAGCCAAGATTCGTACAGGGGTACAGGAAACACCATATATTTT. Its protein is CASSQDSYRGTGNTIYF.

The genes are TRBV27 and TRBJ1-1, with D possibly being TRBD1 (6 bases). The CDR3 extends over 17 amino acids. The germline V gene encodes CDR1 MNHEY and CDR2 SMNVEV (reference sequence). V was clipped by 2 bases and J by 0 bases, with 16 bases between them. The CDR3 protein is CASSLASSGVMNTEAFF. Written as DNA, the CDR3 is TGTGCCAGCAGTTTAGCGAGTTCAGGGGTCATGAACACTGAAGCTTTCTTT.

This sequence joins TRBV13 and TRBJ2-1; 9 bases are a match to TRBD2. The CDR3 extends over 17 amino acids. The germline V gene encodes CDR1 PRHDT and CDR2 FYEKMQ (reference sequence). V lost 5 bases and J lost 5; bases outside the gene matches: 13. The DNA for the CDR3 is TGTGCCAGCAGCCAAGGGGGGACTAGCACCCGCCACAATGAGCAGTTCTTC. It encodes CASSQGGTSTRHNEQFF.

DNA for the CDR3: TGTGCCAGCAGCGCGACTAGAGCCCGCAATGAGCAGTTCTTC. The encoded protein is CASSATRARNEQFF. The J gene is TRBJ2-1, the V gene TRBV6-2 or TRBV6-3; the D gene is possibly TRBD2 (6 bases). Germline V CDR1 and CDR2: MNHEY, SVGEGT. The CDR3 runs 14 residues. The V end was cut by 6 bases, the J end by 6 bases, with 15 bases between.

V and J are TRBV12-3 or TRBV12-4 and TRBJ1-2; TRBD1 matches at 7 bases. The CDR3 totals 13 residues. V shed 6 bases and J 6 bases; nucleotides not matched to a gene: 7. Here the CDR3 reads CASRLTGSNGYTF. DNA of the CDR3: TGTGCCAGCAGATTGACAGGGAGTAATGGCTACACCTTC.

This clone has a single count. The rearrangement uses TRBV7-2 and TRBJ2-2; possibly TRBD1 for D (5 bases). The CDR3 length is 15 residues. Trimming took off 1 base at V and 2 bases at J, with 8 bases between the two ends. Germline values: CDR1 SGHTA, CDR2 FQGNSA. The CDR3 nucleotides are TGTGCCAGCAGCTTAGTAGGGGCTAACACCGGGGAGCTGTTTTTT. Translated, it gives CASSLVGANTGELFF.

Written as DNA, the CDR3 is TGTGCCAGCAGTGAAGCCTGGGCAGGGGGTGAAAAACTGTTTTTT. This codes for CASSEAWAGGEKLFF. The gene calls are TRBV2 and TRBJ1-4, with 7 bases fitting TRBD1. Per the germline V gene, CDR1 is SNHLY and CDR2 is FYNNEI. There are 15 residues in the CDR3. With V trimmed by 0 bases and J by 7 bases, 5 bases remained unmatched.

The CDR3 bases are TGTGCCAGCAGTTACCGCGGGGCATCTAACTATGGCTACACCTTC. Its protein is CASSYRGASNYGYTF. The chain links TRBV6-2 or TRBV6-3 to TRBJ1-2; TRBD1 might be the D (5 bases). Trimming removed 2 bases at V and 0 bases at J, with 10 bases between. CDR3 length: 15 amino acids. In germline, CDR1 is MNHEY, CDR2 SVGEGT.

V gene TRBV10-3 combines with J gene TRBJ2-7; 7 bases match TRBD2. This CDR3 contains 15 residues. V gave up 7 bases and J gave up 3 bases; unmatched junction bases: 12. Germline lookup yields CDR1 ENHRY and CDR2 SYGVKD. The CDR3: CAITKIAGVLYEQYF. As DNA, the CDR3 is TGTGCCATCACCAAAATAGCGGGTGTACTCTACGAGCAGTACTTC.

The chain recombines TRBV10-3 with TRBJ1-3; D gene unclear. V dropped 8 bases and J dropped 1 base, with 6 bases sitting between them. The CDR3 covers 12 residues. CDR1 and CDR2 from the germline V gene are ENHRY and SYGVKD. CDR3 bases: TGTGCCATCGAAGCTTCTGGAAACACCATATATTTT. Translated, it gives CAIEASGNTIYF.

V usage is TRBV9 and J usage is TRBJ1-2; D is unresolved. The CDR3 runs to 15 residues. CDR1 is SGDLS and CDR2 is YYNGEE in the germline V gene. Between the trimmed V and J ends, which lost 3 bases and 2 bases, there was a span of 14 bases. The CDR3 loop reads CASSAFGETNYGYTF. The CDR3, as DNA: TGTGCCAGCAGCGCGTTCGGGGAGACCAACTATGGCTACACCTTC.

This chain links TRBV5-1 with TRBJ2-1; a possible D gene is TRBD1 (6 bases). V dropped 1 base and J dropped 3 bases, with 11 bases sitting between them. CDR1 is SGHRS, CDR2 YFSETQ, per germline. CDR3 length: 15 residues. The CDR3 DNA sequence: TGCGCCAGCAGCTTGTTACAGGGACACTACAATGAGCAGTTCTTC. Its protein product is CASSLLQGHYNEQFF.

The V gene is TRBV15, the J gene TRBJ1-1; no definite D call. CDR3 length: 16 residues. The germline V gene encodes CDR1 LNHNV and CDR2 YYDKDF (reference sequence). V lost 5 bases and J lost 0, with 16 bases in between. CDR3 protein: CATSSLLSLMNTEAFF. The CDR3 coding sequence is TGTGCCACCAGCTCCCTATTGTCGCTTATGAACACTGAAGCTTTCTTT. Based on the CDR3 plus reference TRBV15 and TRBJ1-1, the full variable domain is DAMVIQNPRYQVTQFGKPVTLSCSQTLNHNVMYWYQQKSSQAPKLLFHYYDKDFNNEADTPDNFQSRRPNTSFCFLDIRSPGLGDTAMYLCATSSLLSLMNTEAFFGQGTRLTVV.

Only one count was recorded for this clone. The V call is TRBV19, the J call TRBJ2-1; a possible D gene is TRBD1 (6 bases). Germline CDR1 and CDR2: LNHDA and SQIVND (reference sequence). The CDR3 runs to 14 residues. Between the trimmed V and J ends, which lost 6 bases and 1 base, there was a span of 10 bases. CDR3 amino acids: CASSMDRSYNEQFF. CDR3 DNA: TGTGCCAGTAGCATGGACAGATCCTACAATGAGCAGTTCTTC.

This clone was seen a handful of times. As DNA, the CDR3 is TGTGCCAGTAGTATGTTAGGACTAGCGGCAGACGCCGAGCAGTTCTTC. Translating it yields CASSMLGLAADAEQFF. The V and J genes are TRBV19 and TRBJ2-1, with 10 bases matching TRBD2. With 3 bases clipped from V and 10 bases from J, the junction kept 12 bases outside the gene matches. The CDR3 consists of 16 residues. Germline loops: CDR1 LNHDA, CDR2 SQIVND (reference sequence).

Remarks on this clone: The junction does not match germline at one end; this may be a read error. The CDR3 nucleotides are TGTGCCAGCAGCCTAAGACAGGGTCCGGTCTTC. Encoded protein: CASSLRQGPVF. V is TRBV12-3 or TRBV12-4 and J is TRBJ2-1; TRBD1 matches at 7 bases. CDR3 length: 11 residues.

The chain carries TRBV5-1 and TRBJ2-7, with TRBD1 identical over 11 bases. This CDR3 region has 15 residues. J was trimmed by 5 bases and V by 4 bases; bases with no gene match: 8. The V gene's germline CDR1 is SGHRS and CDR2 YFSETQ. As DNA, the CDR3 is TGCGCCAGCAGCCCAGGACAGGGGGCTATGGACGAGCAGTACTTC. Its translation is CASSPGQGAMDEQYF.